Here is one TCR beta chain with its context. TCRdb passed the 5' RACE reads through MiXCR, listing each CDR3 protein once. The data contain hundreds of thousands of distinct CDR3 sequences, approximately 15% of them singletons. This entry belongs to a study of T-cell memory formation after mild COVID-19. At the level of the study: Largely donor-specific sequence clusters came from two donors.

Sequencing input: PBMCs or a T cell subset sorted from them (not recorded which). This clonotype was sampled from a man between 18 and 29 years old who had mild COVID-19 (a few samples of this study predate the infection). Cell type and time point are not known.

For the CDR3, the DNA is TGTGCCAGCAGCTTAATTTGTACGATCCAGCTTGGAAACACCATATATTTT. This sequence encodes CASSLICTIQLGNTIYF. The chain has TRBV7-3 and TRBJ1-3, with D hard to call. CDR3 length: 17 residues. Trimming took off 1 base at V and 3 bases at J, with 16 bases between the two ends. In germline, CDR1 is SGHTA, CDR2 FQGTGA.